The 20 T cell receptor beta chains given below trace back to one sample, sequenced in a study of Tregs in tolerant kidney transplant recipients. The method was immunoSEQ multiplex PCR; TCRdb's version includes in-frame clones alone and lacks a portion of them. The sample holds fewer than 80,000 clones; nearly 98% are singletons and the top ten take 0.56%. Sequenced here: CD4+ T cells from blood, sampled before the transplant. These receptors were taken from a human donor who received a combined kidney and bone marrow transplant.

The table lists this clone with a count of one. The chain carries TRBV5-5 and TRBJ2-1, with D hard to call. Trimming left V 0 bases short and J 5 bases short, with 3 bases between. Germline CDR1 is SGHKS and CDR2 is YYEKEE (reference sequence). The CDR3 contains 12 residues. The CDR3 loop is CASSLANNEQFF. In nucleotides, the CDR3 is TGTGCCAGCAGCTTGGCCAACAATGAGCAGTTCTTC.

Concerning this clone itself: One end of the junction does not line up with germline, which may come from a read error. J is TRBJ1-4 and V is TRBV5-1, with D hard to call. Germline V CDR1 and CDR2: SGHRS, YFSETQ. This CDR3 is built from 16 residues. CDR3 loop: CASSAQPGSTSEKLFF. Written as DNA, the CDR3 is TGCGCCAGCAGCGCCCAACCGGGGAGTACTAGTGAAAAACTGTTTTTT. Full variable domain (outside the CDR3, taken from reference TRBV5-1 and TRBJ1-4): KAGVTQTPRYLIKTRGQQVTLSCSPISGHRSVSWYQQTPGQGLQFLFEYFSETQRNKGNFPGRFSGRQFSNSRSEMNVSTLELGDSALYLCASSAQPGSTSEKLFFGSGTQLSVL.

The J gene is TRBJ2-7, the V gene TRBV11-2; D possibly corresponds to TRBD1 (5 bases). This CDR3 comprises 14 residues. V was pared by 0 bases and J by 3 bases, with 9 bases between. The germline V gene encodes CDR1 SGHAT and CDR2 FQNNGV. CDR3 nucleotides: TGTGCCAGCAGCTTAGATTGGCAGGGCTACGAGCAGTACTTC. Translated: CASSLDWQGYEQYF.

The chain links TRBV7-6 to TRBJ2-5; 13 bases are shared with TRBD2. Germline-derived CDR1 and CDR2 are SGHVS and FNYEAQ. The V gene end was trimmed by 2 bases and the J gene end by 2 bases; junction bases not matched to a gene: 2. The CDR3 extends over 16 amino acids. The CDR3 is CASSLSGLAGQETQYF. As DNA, the CDR3 is TGTGCCAGCAGCTTATCGGGACTAGCGGGGCAAGAGACCCAGTACTTC.

CDR3 nucleotide sequence: TGTGCCTGGGGGGCAACCGGGGAGCTGTTTTTT. This gives the protein CAWGATGELFF. The V call is TRBV30, the J call TRBJ2-2, with D possibly matching TRBD1 (5 bases). The CDR3 runs to 11 residues. The germline V gene encodes CDR1 GTSNPN and CDR2 SVGIG (reference sequence). V was shortened by 5 bases and J by 5 bases, with 6 bases between the two germline ends.

The V and J genes are TRBV7-9 and TRBJ2-7; the D is unclear. The germline CDR1 and CDR2 sequences are SEHNR and FQNEAQ (reference sequence). V gave up 4 bases and J gave up 4 bases, with 5 bases separating them. The CDR3 covers 11 residues. CDR3 bases: TGTGCCAGCAGCTCCTTATACGAGCAGTACTTC. As protein: CASSSLYEQYF.

The chain employs TRBV19 and TRBJ2-7; D call uncertain. This CDR3 region has 14 residues. V was shortened by 4 bases and J by 1 base, with 11 bases between the two germline ends. Germline V gene data show CDR1 as LNHDA and CDR2 as SQIVND (reference sequence). CDR3 protein: CASSTLDGSYEQYF. The CDR3 DNA reads as TGTGCCAGTAGTACTCTAGACGGATCCTACGAGCAGTACTTC.

This clone was counted a single time. The V gene is TRBV28, the J gene TRBJ2-7; no firm D call. This CDR3 spans 16 amino acids. The germline V and J ends were trimmed by 3 bases and 2 bases, with 17 bases remaining between them. CDR1 is MDHEN and CDR2 is SYDVKM in the germline V gene. The CDR3 spells CASSFGPGLIAYEQYF. In DNA, the CDR3 is TGTGCCAGCAGTTTTGGTCCGGGTTTAATAGCCTACGAGCAGTACTTC.

A single count supports this clone. The CDR3 reads CASRSFPTEPNEKLFF. The CDR3 nucleotides are TGTGCCAGCAGATCCTTCCCGACAGAGCCGAATGAAAAACTGTTTTTT. V usage is TRBV6-9 and J usage is TRBJ1-4; TRBD1 is a possible D gene (5 bases). The CDR3 contains 16 residues. Deletions cut 6 bases from V and 5 bases from J, with 19 bases between. From germline, CDR1 is MNHGY and CDR2 SVAAGI.

J is TRBJ2-5 and V is TRBV18, with D perhaps matching TRBD2 (6 bases). CDR1 KGHSH and CDR2 LQKENI come from the germline V gene. This CDR3 has 13 amino acids. V lost 3 bases and J lost 1, with 6 bases in between. The CDR3 bases are TGTGCCAGCTCACCGGGACTCCAAGAGACCCAGTACTTC. Translation gives CASSPGLQETQYF.

This clone was seen just once. Written as DNA, the CDR3 is TGCGCCAGCAGCCAGGGTGGGACAGGAGGCGGGGAGCTGTTTTTT. Protein: CASSQGGTGGGELFF. The chain is built from TRBV4-3 and TRBJ2-2; 8 bases align to TRBD1. Germline CDR1 and CDR2: LGHNA and YSLEER. J gave up 7 bases and V 3 bases, and 7 bases lay outside the gene matches. CDR3 length: 15 residues.

This chain joins TRBV18 and TRBJ2-1, with 7 bases fitting TRBD1. The CDR3 totals 15 residues. Germline CDR1 reads KGHSH; CDR2 reads LQKENI. Unmatched junction bases numbered 4, after V lost 2 bases and J lost 3 bases. CDR3 DNA: TGTGCCAGCTCACCAGGGGACAGAAGCTACAATGAGCAGTTCTTC. It specifies CASSPGDRSYNEQFF.

The rearrangement joins TRBV5-1 to TRBJ2-1, with unresolved D. Trimming took 0 bases from V and 2 from J, leaving 9 bases between them. The CDR3 contains 15 residues. Germline-derived CDR1 and CDR2 are SGHRS and YFSETQ. The CDR3 DNA follows: TGCGCCAGCAGCTTGGATCCATCCCCCTACAATGAGCAGTTCTTC. Its translation is CASSLDPSPYNEQFF. Drawing the rest from reference TRBV5-1 and TRBJ2-1, the complete variable domain is KAGVTQTPRYLIKTRGQQVTLSCSPISGHRSVSWYQQTPGQGLQFLFEYFSETQRNKGNFPGRFSGRQFSNSRSEMNVSTLELGDSALYLCASSLDPSPYNEQFFGPGTRLTVL.

The CDR3 bases are TGTGCCACCAAACAGCTAATGTGGATCAATGAGCAGTTCTTC. Translating it yields CATKQLMWINEQFF. The V and J genes are TRBV6-6 and TRBJ2-1; D ambiguous. There are 14 residues in the CDR3. Trimming removed 10 bases at V and 6 bases at J, with 19 bases between. CDR1 and CDR2 from the germline V gene are MNHNY and SVGAGI (reference sequence).

This rearrangement joins TRBV5-1 to TRBJ2-2; D is unclear. The V end was cut by 4 bases, the J end by 3 bases, with 10 bases between. The V gene's germline CDR1 is SGHRS and CDR2 YFSETQ. The CDR3 runs to 14 residues. CDR3 nucleotide sequence: TGCGCCAGCAGCGCCAACTCCTACACCGGGGAGCTGTTTTTT. It is translated as CASSANSYTGELFF.

The chain has TRBV27 and TRBJ1-2, with D possibly being TRBD1 (6 bases). V lost 3 bases and J lost 4, with 15 bases in between. Germline V gene lookup returns CDR1 MNHEY and CDR2 SMNVEV (reference sequence). This CDR3 has 15 residues. DNA for the CDR3: TGTGCCAGCAGTTTTGGGTTGCAGGGGAGCTATGGCTACACCTTC. Its protein product is CASSFGLQGSYGYTF.

This clone was seen a single time. The chain couples TRBV27 to TRBJ2-7; D may be TRBD1 (6 bases). There are 14 residues in the CDR3. V was pared by 5 bases and J by 2 bases, with 13 bases between. Germline V lookup: CDR1 MNHEY, CDR2 SMNVEV (reference sequence). CDR3 nucleotide sequence: TGTGCCAGCAGTGCCAGGGGCGGCACCTACGAGCAGTACTTC. Translated: CASSARGGTYEQYF.

The chain recombines TRBV4-2 with TRBJ2-3; 9 nucleotides match TRBD2. Germline CDR1 and CDR2: LGHNA and YNFKEQ. The CDR3 covers 17 residues. Trimming at V came to 1 base and at J to 0 bases, leaving 5 bases not matched to a gene. CDR3 sequence (DNA): TGTGCCAGCAGCCAAGTCCTGGCGGGAGGGAGCACAGATACGCAGTATTTT. Translating it yields CASSQVLAGGSTDTQYF.

The chain carries TRBV5-4 and TRBJ2-7; no clear D. The V gene's germline CDR1 is SGHNT and CDR2 YYREEE (reference sequence). The CDR3 extends over 14 amino acids. Trimming stripped 0 bases from V and 2 bases from J, with 9 bases between. Written as DNA, the CDR3 is TGTGCCAGCAGCTTGGAACGTAGCCCCTACGAGCAGTACTTC. This gives the protein CASSLERSPYEQYF.

The J gene is TRBJ1-1, the V gene TRBV5-1; maybe TRBD1 (6 bases). Germline lookup yields CDR1 SGHRS and CDR2 YFSETQ. This CDR3 region has 16 residues. V was cut by 0 bases and J by 6 bases, with 18 bases left in between. The CDR3 nucleotides read TGCGCCAGCAGCTTGGTTGGACAGCGCGGTGTATCTGAAGCTTTCTTT. Translating gives CASSLVGQRGVSEAFF.